This T cell receptor (beta chain) comes out of a study of regulatory T cells in long-lasting Graves disease. Germline CDR1 and CDR2: GTSNPN and SVGIG (reference sequence). The CDR3 has 11 residues. Trimming pared 2 bases from V and 6 bases from J, leaving 8 bases between. Time point described: newly diagnosed GD, antithyroid drugs for less than 3 months. With RNA extracted from PBMCs as input, the TCR library was made. Ten or more counts support this clonotype. For TCR beta, libraries came from iRepertoire HTBI primers and Arm-PCR of CDR3 regions. TCRdb fed the multiplex PCR reads into MiXCR, producing one record per CDR3 protein. The sample includes around 470,000 distinct CDR3 sequences, around 13% of them seen just once. These data also featured in a second study, about T cells in Graves' hyperthyroidism and ophthalmopathy. Per that paper: A model of 13 V-J features distinguished ophthalmopathy from stable hyperthyroidism.

Sample: peripheral blood mononuclear cells (PBMCs), taken at new diagnosis, from a patient treated with antithyroid drugs. The receptor was isolated from a woman in her fifties or sixties with Graves disease. This chain connects TRBV30 to TRBJ2-7; D remains ambiguous. The chain's CDR3 is CAWSLTSEQYF. CDR3 nucleotide sequence: TGTGCCTGGAGTTTAACTTCCGAGCAGTACTTC.